This T cell receptor beta chain was identified during a study of cytomegalovirus exposure and HLA in healthy donors. This clone was recorded only once. Its specificity is unknown. Trimming took 5 bases from V and 1 from J, leaving 17 bases between them. CDR1 is SGHTA and CDR2 is FQGNSA in the germline V gene. The CDR3 contains 17 residues. The data were produced by immunoSEQ multiplex PCR, yet TCRdb's version contains in-frame clones alone and is incomplete. Of under 250,000 clones in the sample, less than 85% were seen once. Study observations and caveats: Cytomegalovirus association was listed for 170 or so TCR beta chains. A later analysis found first-cohort TCR clusters tended to co-occur in the 90 to 150 validation repertoires.

Input material: PBMCs. This receptor was identified in a woman younger than 30 in good health and CMV-seronegative. The chain carries TRBV7-2 and TRBJ1-4; D gene ambiguous. The CDR3 reads CASSLFQGPRTNEKLFF. CDR3 nucleotide sequence: TGTGCCAGCAGCCTATTTCAAGGCCCCAGAACTAATGAAAAACTGTTTTTT.